The 30 T cell receptor beta chains given below trace back to one sample, sequenced in a study of shared clonotypes between healthy human individuals. TCRdb keeps only in-frame clones here, not all; method: immunoSEQ multiplex PCR. The sample carries more than 2,000,000 clones, more than 80% recorded once. Material: naive CD4+ T cells from PBMCs. As to subset: CD45RA+ positively selected. The origin of the receptors is a man in his late teens or twenties in good health. Some clones in this sample may be carry-over from other donors' samples.

The chain links TRBV4-3 to TRBJ1-2, with D perhaps matching TRBD1 (5 bases). The germline V and J ends were trimmed by 2 bases and 4 bases, with 11 bases remaining between them. Germline CDR1 is LGHNA and CDR2 is YSLEER. The CDR3 has 14 residues. CDR3 bases: TGCGCCAGCAGCCAAATGGGGGTGACCTATGGCTACACCTTC. It translates to CASSQMGVTYGYTF.

The genes are TRBV6-5 and TRBJ2-3; 9 bases map to TRBD2. V was clipped by 0 bases and J by 8 bases; unmatched bases: 6. CDR3 length equals 15 residues. Germline loops: CDR1 MNHEY, CDR2 SVGAGI. The CDR3, as DNA: TGTGCCAGCAGTTACTCGGCTAGCGGGAAGTTTACGCAGTATTTT. It is translated as CASSYSASGKFTQYF.

The V and J genes are TRBV29-1 and TRBJ1-2, with unresolved D. The V gene lost 3 bases and the J gene lost 4 bases, with 6 bases spanning the gap. Germline V gives CDR1 SQVTM, CDR2 ANQGSEA. The CDR3 contains 11 residues. In DNA form, the CDR3 reads TGCAGCGTTGATACAGTCTATGGCTACACCTTC. Amino acids: CSVDTVYGYTF.

The chain couples TRBV6-1 to TRBJ2-7, with TRBD2 matching over 8 bases. Per the germline V gene, CDR1 is MNHNS and CDR2 is SASEGT. The CDR3 loop spans 17 amino acids. V shed 4 bases, J shed 1 base, and the junction held 12 bases outside the gene matches. CDR3 DNA sequence: TGTGCCAGCAGTGCAAGAATTCTAGCGGGTGCTTCCTACGAGCAGTACTTC. This translates into CASSARILAGASYEQYF.

The V gene is TRBV7-2, the J gene TRBJ2-5; D gene uncertain. This CDR3 is 14 amino acids long. Germline assignment: CDR1 SGHTA and CDR2 FQGNSA. V lost 5 bases and J lost 1, with 11 bases in between. The CDR3, as DNA: TGTGCCAGCAGCCCCCGTCACGGCCAAGAGACCCAGTACTTC. It is translated as CASSPRHGQETQYF.

The CDR3 region is CASGGLAGDSYEQYF. CDR3 sequence (DNA): TGCGCCAGTGGGGGACTAGCGGGAGACTCCTACGAGCAGTACTTC. This chain joins TRBV10-2 and TRBJ2-7; TRBD2 matches 14 bases. The CDR3 extends over 15 amino acids. Germline V CDR1 and CDR2: WSHSY, SAAADI. V lost 9 bases, J lost 0 bases, and 4 bases stayed unmatched.

The chain employs TRBV5-1 and TRBJ2-3; 13 positions agree with TRBD2. The junction had 9 bases not matched to a gene; V was cut back by 3 bases and J by 2 bases. CDR3 length: 18 residues. CDR1 SGHRS and CDR2 YFSETQ come from the germline V gene. CDR3 loop: CASSYTPGTSGATDTQYF. Here the CDR3 DNA reads TGCGCCAGCAGCTACACTCCCGGGACTAGCGGGGCCACAGATACGCAGTATTTT.

V gene TRBV19 combines with J gene TRBJ2-5; 7 bases align to TRBD1. Germline V gene lookup returns CDR1 LNHDA and CDR2 SQIVND (reference sequence). The CDR3 has 15 amino acids. V lost 4 bases and J lost 7; bases outside the gene matches: 12. The CDR3 DNA reads TGTGCCAGTAGTACCCTGGACAGGCAGCAGGGGACCCAGTACTTC. As protein: CASSTLDRQQGTQYF.

This clone was observed once. The rearrangement uses TRBV29-1 and TRBJ2-7, with D unclear. From germline, CDR1 is SQVTM and CDR2 ANQGSEA. The length of the CDR3 is 15 residues. V lost 2 bases and J lost 2, with 16 bases in between. The DNA for the CDR3 is TGCAGCGTTGAACGACGCGACCGCTCTACCTACGAGCAGTACTTC. It is translated as CSVERRDRSTYEQYF.

V gene TRBV28 combines with J gene TRBJ1-2; D may be TRBD1 (5 bases). The CDR3 sequence is 16 residues long. V was cut by 6 bases and J by 5 bases, with 22 bases left in between. Germline V gene sequence: CDR1 MDHEN, CDR2 SYDVKM. The CDR3 protein is CASSPPGTPAGYGYTF. In nucleotides, the CDR3 is TGTGCCAGCAGCCCCCCCGGGACGCCCGCGGGGTATGGCTACACCTTC.

This chain joins TRBV28 and TRBJ2-3, with D perhaps TRBD1 (8 bases). This CDR3 is 15 amino acids long. V was clipped by 8 bases and J by 3 bases, with 18 bases between them. Looked up from germline, CDR1 is MDHEN and CDR2 is SYDVKM. The CDR3 DNA follows: TGTGCCAGCCGCCCCAGGGGGCGGGGGACAGATACGCAGTATTTT. This gives the protein CASRPRGRGTDTQYF. The full variable domain, with the rest looked up from reference TRBV28 and TRBJ2-3, is DVKVTQSSRYLVKRTGEKVFLECVQDMDHENMFWYRQDPGLGLRLIYFSYDVKMKEKGDIPEGYSVSREKKERFSLILESASTNQTSMYLCASRPRGRGTDTQYFGPGTRLTVL.

This chain connects TRBV7-2 to TRBJ2-5, with 8 bases identical to TRBD2. Germline V lookup: CDR1 SGHTA, CDR2 FQGNSA. Trimming cost V 3 bases and J 2 bases; bases outside gene matches: 8. The CDR3 spans 16 residues. The CDR3 region is CASSFLSGTRQETQYF. In nucleotides, the CDR3 is TGTGCCAGCAGCTTCCTTAGCGGGACCCGTCAAGAGACCCAGTACTTC.

The chain couples TRBV7-9 to TRBJ2-1; 9 bases line up with TRBD1. With 2 bases clipped from V and 9 bases from J, the junction kept 8 bases outside the gene matches. Germline V gene lookup returns CDR1 SEHNR and CDR2 FQNEAQ (reference sequence). The CDR3 is made up of 15 amino acids. Here the CDR3 reads CASSLNRGLNGEQFF. DNA of the CDR3: TGTGCCAGCAGCTTAAACAGGGGGCTGAATGGTGAGCAGTTCTTC.

This clone was seen a few times. V is TRBV29-1 and J is TRBJ1-1, with TRBD1 matching over 10 bases. V lost 8 bases, J lost 7 bases, and 10 bases stayed unmatched. CDR1 is SQVTM and CDR2 is ANQGSEA in the germline V gene. CDR3 length equals 13 residues. The CDR3 nucleotides read TGCAGCCTCCCCATGGGGACAGGGGATGAAGCTTTCTTT. Translating it yields CSLPMGTGDEAFF.

In DNA form, the CDR3 reads TGTGCCACCGGACAGGTTCTCTATGGCTACACCTTC. Translation gives CATGQVLYGYTF. The chain recombines TRBV19 with TRBJ1-2, with 7 bases that match TRBD1. Trimming at V came to 10 bases and at J to 4 bases, leaving 6 bases not matched to a gene. CDR3 length: 12 residues. Germline V lookup: CDR1 LNHDA, CDR2 SQIVND (reference sequence).

The chain is built from TRBV7-2 and TRBJ2-5; D not resolved. From germline, CDR1 is SGHTA and CDR2 FQGNSA. The CDR3 length is 15 residues. V was trimmed by 5 bases and J by 5 bases, leaving 18 bases between them. CDR3 DNA sequence: TGTGCCAGCAGCCGAGCCGGAGTTGGGAAGGAGACCCAGTACTTC. The encoded protein is CASSRAGVGKETQYF. Combining the CDR3 with reference TRBV7-2 and TRBJ2-5 gives the whole variable domain GAGVSQSPSNKVTEKGKDVELRCDPISGHTALYWYRQSLGQGLEFLIYFQGNSAPDKSGLPSDRFSAERTGGSVSTLTIQRTQQEDSAVYLCASSRAGVGKETQYFGPGTRLLVL.

The rearrangement uses TRBV11-1 and TRBJ2-1; 7 nucleotides line up with TRBD1. Per the germline V gene, CDR1 is SGHAT and CDR2 is FQDESV (reference sequence). CDR3 length equals 17 residues. Germline trimming cut 1 base from V and 7 bases from J; bases unmatched to any gene: 13. The CDR3 spells CASSLGTTGALLNEQFF. In DNA form, the CDR3 reads TGTGCCAGCAGCTTAGGCACCACAGGGGCGCTCTTGAATGAGCAGTTCTTC.

Only one count was recorded for this clone. CDR3 region: CASSYRDRGDYGYTF. CDR3 nucleotide sequence: TGTGCCAGCAGTTACCGGGACAGGGGGGACTATGGCTACACCTTC. The chain is built from TRBV6-5 and TRBJ1-2; 11 bases are a match to TRBD1. The CDR3 is 15 residues long. J gave up 3 bases and V 2 bases, and 2 bases lay outside the gene matches. In germline, CDR1 is MNHEY, CDR2 SVGAGI.

This rearrangement joins TRBV5-4 to TRBJ1-1; D is unclear. CDR1 and CDR2 from the germline V gene are SGHNT and YYREEE (reference sequence). The V end was cut by 4 bases, the J end by 1 base, with 11 bases between. The CDR3 totals 14 residues. The CDR3 sequence: CASSRERGNTEAFF. For the CDR3, the DNA is TGTGCCAGCAGCCGCGAGCGGGGGAACACTGAAGCTTTCTTT.

The rearrangement uses TRBV4-1 and TRBJ2-7; 7 bases are a match to TRBD2. The germline CDR1 and CDR2 sequences are MGHRA and YSYEKL. The CDR3 loop spans 15 amino acids. Losses at the gene ends were 6 bases for V and 5 bases for J; bases not matched to a gene: 13. CDR3 sequence reads: CASRPGREGDNEQYF. In DNA form, the CDR3 reads TGCGCCAGCAGACCAGGGAGGGAGGGAGACAACGAGCAGTACTTC.

The V and J genes are TRBV4-1 and TRBJ2-7; TRBD2 agrees at 11 bases. The junction had 5 bases not matched to a gene; V was cut back by 2 bases and J by 5 bases. Germline lookup yields CDR1 MGHRA and CDR2 YSYEKL. This CDR3 has 15 amino acids. The CDR3 protein is CASSQPTSGKDEQYF. The CDR3 bases are TGCGCCAGCAGCCAACCGACTAGCGGGAAGGACGAGCAGTACTTC.

V gene TRBV5-1 combines with J gene TRBJ2-1; 13 bases are a match to TRBD2. V gave up 0 bases and J gave up 9 bases; unmatched junction bases: 3. Per germline, CDR1 SGHRS and CDR2 YFSETQ. This CDR3 comprises 15 residues. The CDR3 bases are TGCGCCAGCAGCTTGGAAACTAGCGGGAGGGGTGAGCAGTTCTTC. It specifies CASSLETSGRGEQFF.

This rearrangement joins TRBV7-2 to TRBJ1-5; tentatively, D is TRBD1 (6 bases). Per germline, CDR1 SGHTA and CDR2 FQGNSA. This CDR3 region has 14 residues. V was shortened by 5 bases and J by 3 bases, with 11 bases between the two germline ends. The CDR3: CASSVDSNNQPQHF. The CDR3 nucleotides read TGTGCCAGCAGCGTGGACAGCAACAATCAGCCCCAGCATTTT.

This chain uses TRBV11-1 with TRBJ2-7; D could derive from TRBD1 or TRBD2 (7 bases each). Germline values: CDR1 SGHAT, CDR2 FQDESV (reference sequence). This CDR3 spans 17 amino acids. V was cut by 0 bases and J by 3 bases, with 18 bases left in between. The CDR3 sequence: CASSLAGGDRGVYEQYF. The CDR3 DNA is TGTGCCAGCAGCTTAGCAGGGGGGGACAGAGGAGTCTACGAGCAGTACTTC.

This clone was recorded only once. In nucleotides, the CDR3 is TGTGCCAGCAGTCTTCACTTGACGGGCGGAAACACCATATATTTT. Translation gives CASSLHLTGGNTIYF. The chain recombines TRBV28 with TRBJ1-3; D is unresolved. Germline V gives CDR1 MDHEN, CDR2 SYDVKM. Deletions cut 5 bases from V and 4 bases from J, with 15 bases between. This CDR3 has 15 amino acids.

To note about this clone: Other DNA sequences from this sample encode an identical CDR3 as well. The chain combines TRBV5-1 with TRBJ2-1, with TRBD1 matching over 7 bases. CDR3 length: 13 residues. The V and J ends lost 4 bases and 3 bases, in that order; junction bases with no gene match: 1. In germline, CDR1 is SGHRS, CDR2 YFSETQ. DNA of the CDR3: TGCGCCAGCAGCGGGACAGTCTACAATGAGCAGTTCTTC. Protein product: CASSGTVYNEQFF. The whole variable domain, filled in from reference TRBV5-1 and TRBJ2-1, reads KAGVTQTPRYLIKTRGQQVTLSCSPISGHRSVSWYQQTPGQGLQFLFEYFSETQRNKGNFPGRFSGRQFSNSRSEMNVSTLELGDSALYLCASSGTVYNEQFFGPGTRLTVL.

The chain couples TRBV27 to TRBJ1-1; possibly TRBD1 for D (5 bases). The CDR3 consists of 20 residues. Germline V gene lookup returns CDR1 MNHEY and CDR2 SMNVEV (reference sequence). V was shortened by 0 bases and J by 4 bases, with 27 bases between the two germline ends. The CDR3 is CASSLSRGLPPGFSGTEAFF. Written as DNA, the CDR3 is TGTGCCAGCAGTTTATCTAGGGGCTTACCCCCGGGGTTTTCGGGCACTGAAGCTTTCTTT.

This rearrangement joins TRBV5-4 to TRBJ2-4, with 9 nucleotides matching TRBD1. CDR1 is SGHNT and CDR2 is YYREEE in the germline V gene (reference sequence). V lost 4 bases to trimming and J lost 9 bases; unmatched junction nucleotides: 8. The CDR3 runs to 14 residues. The CDR3 reads CASSQQGAKGIQYF. The CDR3 bases are TGTGCCAGCAGCCAACAGGGGGCGAAGGGCATTCAGTACTTC.

The chain employs TRBV11-2 and TRBJ2-5; a weak D match, TRBD1 (7 bases). Germline V gene data show CDR1 as SGHAT and CDR2 as FQNNGV. The CDR3 extends over 19 amino acids. V lost 4 bases, J lost 2 bases, and 26 bases lay in between. The CDR3 DNA reads TGTGCCAGCAGCTCCCCAGGGGGACTCCGAGGGTCGCGGCAAGAGACCCAGTACTTC. Translation: CASSSPGGLRGSRQETQYF.

V gene TRBV14 combines with J gene TRBJ2-7; D uncertain. Germline V gene sequence: CDR1 SGHDN, CDR2 FVKESK. The CDR3 covers 11 residues. V dropped 3 bases and J dropped 10 bases, with 10 bases sitting between them. The CDR3, as DNA: TGTGCCAGCAGCCACACAGCAGTTCAGTACTTC. Encoded protein: CASSHTAVQYF.